This is a list of T cell receptor beta chains from one sample in a study of blood T cells in healthy people across ages. TCRdb redid the calling of the 5' RACE reads with MiXCR, one entry per CDR3 protein. The table lists hundreds of thousands of distinct CDR3 sequences, approximately 59% of them singletons. The sequencing input was blood. The source of these receptors is a man between 25 and 39 years old in good health. Both conserved end residues are part of each CDR3. The order of the fields is clone size, D gene, J gene, V gene, CDR3 DNA, CDR3 protein. The D gene is left open where the match is weak. Clone size is given for some rows only: seen once, a few or many times, or a class if the clone is expanded.

. | . | TRBJ1-1 | TRBV6-5 | TGTGCCAGCAGATCAAACATGAACACTGAAGCTTTCTTT | CASRSNMNTEAFF
. | . | TRBJ2-1 | TRBV7-2 | TGTGCCTGCAGCTTCTACGGCTTGAATGAGCAGTTCTTC | CACSFYGLNEQFF
. | . | TRBJ2-2 | TRBV29-1 | TGCAGCGTTGACCTCAAGAACACCGGGGAGCTGTTTTTT | CSVDLKNTGELFF
. | . | TRBJ2-6 | TRBV12-3/TRBV12-4 | TGTGCCAGCAGTTCAGATTATTCCTCTGGGGCCAACGTCCTGACTTTC | CASSSDYSSGANVLTF
few | . | TRBJ2-7 | TRBV11-2 | TGTGCCAGCAGCTTAGGCCAGGCCCCCTACGAGCAGTACTTC | CASSLGQAPYEQYF
. | . | TRBJ2-5 | TRBV29-1 | TGCAGCGTTGAGTCGGGGTTATCAGAGACCCAGTACTTC | CSVESGLSETQYF
few | . | TRBJ2-7 | TRBV20-1 | TGCAGTGCTTTTAGTGGACGTCCCCTGTACTTC | CSAFSGRPLYF
. | . | TRBJ2-7 | TRBV9 | TGTGCCAGCAGCGTAGGGCACCAAGGGGAGCAGTACTTC | CASSVGHQGEQYF
. | . | TRBJ2-5 | TRBV20-1 | TGCAGTGCTAGAGATGTTGGTCGTGAGACCCAGTACTTC | CSARDVGRETQYF
. | . | TRBJ2-1 | TRBV27 | TGTGCCAGCAGTGCAAGGACCCCTATAGATGAGCAGTTCTTC | CASSARTPIDEQFF
. | . | TRBJ1-2 | TRBV14 | TGTGCCAGCAGCCAAGCCCTACAAGGTATATTGGGAGGCTACACCTTC | CASSQALQGILGGYTF
. | . | TRBJ2-7 | TRBV4-1 | TGCGCCAGCAGCCCCCAAAGGGCGTCCTCCTACGAGCAGTACTTC | CASSPQRASSYEQYF
. | TRBD2 | TRBJ2-1 | TRBV3-1 | TGTGCCAGCAGCCCCCCGGCGGGGGGGAATGAGCAGTTCTTC | CASSPPAGGNEQFF
. | . | TRBJ2-7 | TRBV20-1 | TGCAGTGCCGACAGGACAGACTACGAGCAGTACTTC | CSADRTDYEQYF